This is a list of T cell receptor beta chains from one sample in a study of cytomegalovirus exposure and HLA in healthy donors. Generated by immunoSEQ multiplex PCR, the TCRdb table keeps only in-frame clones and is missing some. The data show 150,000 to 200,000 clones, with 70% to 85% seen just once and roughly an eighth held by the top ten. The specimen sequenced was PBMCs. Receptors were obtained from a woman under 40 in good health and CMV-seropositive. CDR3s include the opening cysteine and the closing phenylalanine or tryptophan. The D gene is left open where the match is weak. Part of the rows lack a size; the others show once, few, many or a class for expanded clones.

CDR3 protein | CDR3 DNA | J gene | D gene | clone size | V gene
CASSVLQGAYHGYTF | TGTGCCAGCAGCGTCCTCCAGGGGGCGTACCATGGCTACACCTTC | TRBJ1-2 | TRBD1 | many | TRBV2
CASSLSIRDSGSVEQYF | TGCGCCAGCAGCTTGTCTATCCGGGACAGTGGAAGTGTGGAGCAGTACTTC | TRBJ2-7 | TRBD1 | few | TRBV5-1
CATARRGDTQYF | TGTGCCACCGCTAGGCGTGGGGATACGCAGTATTTT | TRBJ2-3 | - | few | TRBV15
CASSLGGTGEQETQYF | TGTGCCAGCAGCCTAGGGGGGACAGGGGAACAGGAGACCCAGTACTTC | TRBJ2-5 | TRBD1 | - | TRBV25-1
CASSLPGLAGEQYF | TGTGCCAGCAGCTTACCGGGACTAGCTGGCGAGCAGTACTTC | TRBJ2-7 | TRBD2 | - | TRBV5-6
CASSFWEGPVDTQYF | TGTGCCAGCAGCTTTTGGGAGGGCCCTGTAGATACGCAGTATTTT | TRBJ2-3 | TRBD2 | - | TRBV5-4
CASSVGASGSTDTQYF | TGTGCCAGCAGCGTAGGTGCTAGCGGCAGCACAGATACGCAGTATTTT | TRBJ2-3 | TRBD2 | - | TRBV9
CASSYSSPPLGAFF | TGTGCCAGCAGTTACTCAAGCCCGCCCCTAGGTGCTTTCTTT | TRBJ1-1 | - | - | TRBV6-5
CSVVAEMNTEAFF | TGCAGCGTCGTGGCCGAAATGAACACTGAAGCTTTCTTT | TRBJ1-1 | - | - | TRBV29-1
CASSPTGPNYGYTF | TGTGCCAGCAGCCCGACAGGGCCTAACTATGGCTACACCTTC | TRBJ1-2 | TRBD1 | - | TRBV9
CASSSLGTSGRREQFF | TGTGCCAGCAGTTCTTTGGGGACTAGCGGGAGGAGAGAGCAGTTCTTC | TRBJ2-1 | TRBD2 | - | TRBV28
CASSPPLEVGFGYTF | TGTGCCAGCTCACCACCGCTGGAGGTGGGCTTTGGCTACACCTTC | TRBJ1-2 | - | - | TRBV18
CSVESGRGVEQYF | TGCAGCGTTGAGAGCGGGAGAGGTGTGGAGCAGTACTTC | TRBJ2-7 | TRBD2 | - | TRBV29-1
CASSPGTSGGEEYF | TGCGCCAGCAGCCCGGGGACTAGCGGGGGAGAGGAGTATTTT | TRBJ2-3 | TRBD2 | - | TRBV5-1
CASSPNGNEQFF | TGTGCCAGCTCACCAAACGGCAATGAGCAGTTCTTC | TRBJ2-1 | - | - | TRBV18
CASSDTSGRLSEQFF | TGTGCCAGCAGTGATACGAGCGGGAGATTGAGTGAGCAGTTCTTC | TRBJ2-1 | TRBD2 | - | TRBV2
CASSLAADSYEQYF | TGCGCCAGCAGCTTGGCCGCGGACTCCTACGAGCAGTACTTC | TRBJ2-7 | - | - | TRBV5-1
CASTSDRPAYNEQFF | TGTGCCAGCACCTCGGACAGGCCAGCCTACAATGAGCAGTTCTTC | TRBJ2-1 | TRBD1 | - | TRBV6-1
CASSVRQESYEQYF | TGTGCCAGCAGTGTTCGACAGGAGTCCTACGAGCAGTACTTC | TRBJ2-7 | - | - | TRBV25-1
CASLKGREAFF | TGTGCCAGTCTTAAGGGGCGGGAAGCTTTCTTT | TRBJ1-1 | - | many | TRBV19
CSGQGTETQYF | TGCAGTGGGCAGGGTACAGAGACCCAGTACTTC | TRBJ2-5 | - | - | TRBV20-1
CASNFGTGGTETQYF | TGTGCCAGCAACTTCGGGACAGGGGGAACGGAGACCCAGTACTTC | TRBJ2-5 | TRBD1 | - | TRBV2
CSVGGAGGSYEQYF | TGCAGCGTTGGAGGGGCAGGGGGTTCCTACGAGCAGTACTTC | TRBJ2-7 | TRBD1 | - | TRBV29-1
CASSLTGRTTMNTEAFF | TGTGCCAGCAGTTTAACAGGACGTACTACCATGAACACTGAAGCTTTCTTT | TRBJ1-1 | - | - | TRBV27
CATSSPQGFRQPQHF | TGTGCCACCAGCAGCCCTCAGGGGTTCAGGCAGCCCCAGCATTTT | TRBJ1-5 | - | - | TRBV15
CASSSLRDTQYF | TGTGCCAGCAGCTCACTACGCGATACGCAGTATTTT | TRBJ2-3 | - | - | TRBV11-2
CASSLLGVTGVHGYTF | TGTGCCAGCAGCCTATTAGGGGTAACAGGGGTACACGGCTACACCTTC | TRBJ1-2 | TRBD1 | - | TRBV7-9
CASSQATSGREDEQFF | TGTGCCAGCAGCCAAGCGACTAGCGGGAGGGAAGATGAGCAGTTCTTC | TRBJ2-1 | TRBD2 | - | TRBV4-2
CASSPGLINIQYF | TGTGCCAGCAGCCCTGGACTTATCAACATTCAGTACTTC | TRBJ2-4 | - | - | TRBV2
CASSVLQGMSSYEQYF | TGTGCCAGCAGCGTCTTACAGGGTATGAGCTCCTACGAGCAGTACTTC | TRBJ2-7 | - | once | TRBV7-6
CASTSGQGSGYTF | TGTGCCAGCACCTCAGGACAGGGTTCTGGCTACACCTTC | TRBJ1-2 | TRBD1 | few | TRBV7-9
CASRPPSAQAFF | TGTGCCAGCAGGCCCCCCAGCGCCCAAGCTTTCTTT | TRBJ1-1 | - | few | TRBV7-9
CASRDRGFYEQYF | TGTGCCAGCCGGGACAGGGGGTTTTACGAGCAGTACTTC | TRBJ2-7 | TRBD1 | - | TRBV27
CSVWRNTEAFF | TGCAGCGTTTGGAGAAACACTGAAGCTTTCTTT | TRBJ1-1 | - | few | TRBV29-1
CASISHSWAKTEAFF | TGTGCCAGCATCTCTCATTCCTGGGCGAAAACTGAAGCTTTCTTT | TRBJ1-1 | - | - | TRBV2
CASSVAAPTSGRGGTSTDTQYF | TGTGCCAGCAGCGTAGCGGCTCCGACTAGCGGGAGAGGGGGGACTAGCACAGATACGCAGTATTTT | TRBJ2-3 | TRBD2 | - | TRBV9
CASSQTIRREATDTQYF | TGCGCCAGCAGCCAAACCATCCGGCGGGAGGCCACAGATACGCAGTATTTT | TRBJ2-3 | TRBD2 | - | TRBV4-1
CASSKVGTGELFF | TGTGCCAGCAGCAAAGTAGGGACAGGGGAGCTGTTTTTT | TRBJ2-2 | - | - | TRBV21-1
CASITGQGPYEQYF | TGTGCCAGCATCACCGGACAGGGCCCCTACGAGCAGTACTTC | TRBJ2-7 | TRBD1 | - | TRBV7-9
CASRVGVNTEAFF | TGCGCCAGCAGAGTAGGAGTGAACACTGAAGCTTTCTTT | TRBJ1-1 | - | - | TRBV5-1
CASTPGSTYEQYF | TGTGCCAGCACCCCGGGTTCCACCTACGAGCAGTACTTC | TRBJ2-7 | - | - | TRBV28
CAWSVRQGWHEQYF | TGTGCCTGGAGTGTACGGCAGGGGTGGCACGAGCAGTACTTC | TRBJ2-7 | - | - | TRBV30
CASSVLSDRLEAFF | TGTGCCAGCAGCGTACTTTCTGACAGGTTAGAAGCTTTCTTT | TRBJ1-1 | - | - | TRBV9
CASSLSMLAGTDTQYF | TGTGCCAGCAGTTTATCGATGCTAGCGGGTACAGATACGCAGTATTTT | TRBJ2-3 | TRBD2 | - | TRBV27
CASSVHPTGTEAFF | TGTGCCAGCAGCGTTCACCCGACGGGCACTGAAGCTTTCTTT | TRBJ1-1 | - | - | TRBV9
CAWDTGTGGQPQHF | TGTGCCTGGGATACCGGGACAGGGGGTCAGCCCCAGCATTTT | TRBJ1-5 | TRBD1 | few | TRBV30